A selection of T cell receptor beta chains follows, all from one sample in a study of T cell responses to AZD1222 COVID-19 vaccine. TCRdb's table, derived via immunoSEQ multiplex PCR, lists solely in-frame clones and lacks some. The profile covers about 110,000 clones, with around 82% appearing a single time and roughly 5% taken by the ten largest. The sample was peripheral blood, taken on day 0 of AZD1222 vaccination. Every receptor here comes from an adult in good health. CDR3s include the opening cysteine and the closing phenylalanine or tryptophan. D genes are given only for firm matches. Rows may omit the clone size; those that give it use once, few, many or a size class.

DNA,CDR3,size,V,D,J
TGCGCCAGCAGCTATTCGGGACGGGGGGAGACCCAGTACTTC,CASSYSGRGETQYF,NA,TRBV5-1,NA,TRBJ2-5
TGTGCCAGCAGTCCCCGATTCCATAGCAATCAGCCCCAGCATTTT,CASSPRFHSNQPQHF,once,TRBV27,NA,TRBJ1-5
TGTGCCAGCAGCTTTGGCAGGGGCTATGGCTACACCTTC,CASSFGRGYGYTF,NA,TRBV7-8,NA,TRBJ1-2
TGCGCCAGCAGCTCGGCGGTTCCTAATGAAAAACTGTTTTTT,CASSSAVPNEKLFF,NA,TRBV5-1,NA,TRBJ1-4
TGCAGCGTTGAAGCCCAACCGGGACAAAACTATGGCTACACCTTC,CSVEAQPGQNYGYTF,NA,TRBV29-1,NA,TRBJ1-2
TGTGCCAGCAGCTTAGGGGGGTCAACTAATGAAAAACTGTTTTTT,CASSLGGSTNEKLFF,NA,TRBV11-2,NA,TRBJ1-4
TGTGCCAGCAGCTTAGCCCCAGGGAACAAAGATACGCAGTATTTT,CASSLAPGNKDTQYF,NA,TRBV7-3,NA,TRBJ2-3
TGTGCCAGCAGCTACGAAAGGGCAGGCGGGGAGCTGTTTTTT,CASSYERAGGELFF,NA,TRBV6-5,NA,TRBJ2-2
TGTGCCAGCAGTTTTCTAGCGGGTGAGCGGGAGACCCAGTACTTC,CASSFLAGERETQYF,NA,TRBV27,TRBD2,TRBJ2-5
TGTGCCAGCAGCCCAGACGGCAATGGCTACACCTTC,CASSPDGNGYTF,NA,TRBV11-3,NA,TRBJ1-2
TGTGCCAGCAGCTTCCGGGACAGGGACAATTCACCCCTCCACTTT,CASSFRDRDNSPLHF,NA,TRBV5-6,TRBD1,TRBJ1-6
TGTGCCAGCAGTTTAAGGCCGAGAAACTATGGCTACACCTTC,CASSLRPRNYGYTF,NA,TRBV28,NA,TRBJ1-2
TGTGCTAGTGCCGGGGGCACAGATACGCAGTATTTT,CASAGGTDTQYF,few,TRBV12-5,NA,TRBJ2-3
TGTGCCAGCAGTTTATCCCTACTACCGGGACATGGGCAGTACTTC,CASSLSLLPGHGQYF,few,TRBV28,NA,TRBJ2-7
TGTGCCAGTAGTATAGGGCAGGCTTTAAACATTCAGTACTTC,CASSIGQALNIQYF,NA,TRBV19,NA,TRBJ2-4
TGTGCCAGCAGTAAGGGCCTCCTCTACTACGAGCAGTACTTC,CASSKGLLYYEQYF,NA,TRBV2,NA,TRBJ2-7
TGTGCCTGGAGTGTTAGCGGGGGGGTCTATGGCTACACCTTC,CAWSVSGGVYGYTF,once,TRBV30,NA,TRBJ1-2
TGTGCCAGCTCACCACAGAGCAACAGGGGGTCTGAAGCTTTCTTT,CASSPQSNRGSEAFF,NA,TRBV18,TRBD1,TRBJ1-1
TGTGCCAGCGCACAGCGGTACTACGAGCAGTACTTC,CASAQRYYEQYF,NA,TRBV2,NA,TRBJ2-7
TGTGCCAGCAGCCAAGAGTTCGGGGCGACCCAGTACTTC,CASSQEFGATQYF,NA,TRBV3-1/TRBV3-2,NA,TRBJ2-5
TGTGCCAGCAGTCCCGGACAGGTGCCGGGTGGCTACACCTTC,CASSPGQVPGGYTF,NA,TRBV28,TRBD1,TRBJ1-2
TGTGCCAGTACGGGGAGAACTGAAGCTTTCTTT,CASTGRTEAFF,NA,TRBV12-3/TRBV12-4,NA,TRBJ1-1
TGTGCCAGCAGCTTGGCCGGGACTGAAACAGATACGCAGTATTTT,CASSLAGTETDTQYF,once,TRBV5-4,NA,TRBJ2-3